A selection of T cell receptor beta chains follows, all from one sample in a study of blood T cell repertoires in COVID-19. Some clones are missing from TCRdb's copy, which holds only in-frame ones; the method was immunoSEQ multiplex PCR. The sample shows approximately 190,000 clones, 80% to 85% of them seen only once. Sequencing input: PBMCs or T cells enriched from blood (not recorded which). All receptors come from a man aged 35-49 years who had recovered from COVID-19. Both conserved end residues are part of each CDR3. A D gene is named only where the DNA matches it firmly. Not all rows give a size; the values are once, few, many and, for expanded clones, a class.

j_call cdr3_length clone_size d_call v_call cdr3_nt cdr3_aa
TRBJ2-1 15 - - TRBV10-2 TGCGCCAGCACAGAGGGCGGGGTGGAATACAATGAGCAGTTCTTC CASTEGGVEYNEQFF
TRBJ1-1 15 - TRBD1 TRBV10-3 TGTGCCACGCGACCCCCGGGACAGGGGAGCACTGAAGCTTTCTTT CATRPPGQGSTEAFF
TRBJ2-2 18 - - TRBV21-1 TGTGCCAGCAGCAAAGGGGGCTTACCGGGACAGGGGCCCGGGGAGCTGTTTTTT CASSKGGLPGQGPGELFF
TRBJ2-7 14 - - TRBV11-2 TGTGCCAGCAGCTTTAACCTAGCAGGAGCCGAGCAGTACTTC CASSFNLAGAEQYF
TRBJ2-2 15 - - TRBV5-8 TGTGCCAGCAGCTTAGGGACAACGAACACCGGGGAGCTGTTTTTT CASSLGTTNTGELFF
TRBJ1-2 14 - TRBD1 TRBV30 TGTGCCTGGAGTAAATTACAGGGGGCGCACGGCTACACCTTC CAWSKLQGAHGYTF
TRBJ1-4 16 - - TRBV7-9 TGTGCCAGCAGCTTATCGACAGGTGCAACTAATGAAAAACTGTTTTTT CASSLSTGATNEKLFF
TRBJ1-4 15 few - TRBV9 TGTGCCAGCAGCGCGGGGAAGGCAACTAATGAAAAACTGTTTTTT CASSAGKATNEKLFF
TRBJ1-2 14 - TRBD1 TRBV5-4 TGTGCCAGCAGCTCGGGACAGGGGGCTCAGGGCTACACCTTC CASSSGQGAQGYTF
TRBJ1-2 12 - TRBD1 TRBV19 TGTGCCAGTAGGACAGGGGACTATGGCTACACCTTC CASRTGDYGYTF
TRBJ2-7 11 few - TRBV6-5 TGTGCCAGTATGTTCAGGGGCGAGCAGTACTTC CASMFRGEQYF
TRBJ2-1 15 once TRBD1 TRBV18 TGTGCCAGCTCACACGGACAGGGTCGGTACAATGAGCAGTTCTTC CASSHGQGRYNEQFF
TRBJ2-7 13 few - TRBV7-2 TGTGCCAGCAGCTCCGGACTACCCTACGAGCAGTACTTC CASSSGLPYEQYF
TRBJ2-1 17 - - TRBV4-1 TGCGCCAGCAGCCAAGATCCCGGCGGGGGCCTATACAATGAGCAGTTCTTC CASSQDPGGGLYNEQFF
TRBJ2-7 13 once - TRBV6-2/TRBV6-3 TGTGCCAGCAGCCCAACAGGTTCCTACGAGCAGTACTTC CASSPTGSYEQYF
TRBJ1-2 11 - - TRBV28 TGTGCCAGCAGCCGGGACTATGGCTACACCTTC CASSRDYGYTF
TRBJ1-2 14 - - TRBV4-3 TGCGCCAGCAGCCCGCGAGTCCACTCGCGAGGCTACACCTTC CASSPRVHSRGYTF
TRBJ2-7 15 once TRBD2 TRBV27 TGTGCCAGCCGCGCGCCGGGACTAGCGGCCTACGAGCAGTACTTC CASRAPGLAAYEQYF
TRBJ2-1 12 - - TRBV19 TGTGCCAGTAGTGCAACCGGGTTGCGGCAGTTCTTC CASSATGLRQFF
TRBJ2-2 17 - TRBD1 TRBV9 TGTGCCAGCAGCGTAGCACCCCGACAGGGGGGGACCGGGGAGCTGTTTTTT CASSVAPRQGGTGELFF
TRBJ1-1 14 - TRBD1 TRBV28 TGTGCCAGCAGCCAAACCTCGACAGGGCCGGAAGCTTTCTTT CASSQTSTGPEAFF
TRBJ1-4 11 - - TRBV6-1 TGTGCCAGCAGTGAGGGAGTAAAACTGTTTTTT CASSEGVKLFF
TRBJ1-3 17 - - TRBV5-1 TGCGCCAGCAGCCTCCAAGCAGGGGATATGGAGGGAAACACCATATATTTT CASSLQAGDMEGNTIYF
TRBJ2-7 16 - TRBD2 TRBV11-2 TGTGCCAGCAGCTTGGGGCCCCCGGGGGAGGGCTACGAGCAGTACTTC CASSLGPPGEGYEQYF
TRBJ1-5 14 - - TRBV27 TGTGCCAGCAGTTCCGGGGGGTCAAATCAGCCCCAGCATTTT CASSSGGSNQPQHF
TRBJ1-4 13 many - TRBV3-1/TRBV3-2 TGTGCCAGCAGCCATGACAGGTTTGAAAAACTGTTTTTT CASSHDRFEKLFF
TRBJ2-1 17 - - TRBV7-9 TGTGCCAGCAGATCACAAGGCGGAGCCAGCTCCTACAATGAGCAGTTCTTC CASRSQGGASSYNEQFF
TRBJ1-1 14 once TRBD1 TRBV7-6 TGTGCCAGCAGCCCGGGACAGGGGAACACTGAAGCTTTCTTT CASSPGQGNTEAFF
TRBJ1-1 13 - TRBD1 TRBV16 TGTGCCAGCAGCCCAACAGGGGGCACTGAAGCTTTCTTT CASSPTGGTEAFF
TRBJ1-1 16 - - TRBV6-2/TRBV6-3 TGTGCCAGCACCCCCCTCGGGACACCGAGGAACACTGAAGCTTTCTTT CASTPLGTPRNTEAFF
TRBJ1-2 12 once - TRBV28 TGTGCCAGCAGTCTCGGGGGGTATGGCTACACCTTC CASSLGGYGYTF
TRBJ1-1 14 - TRBD1 TRBV7-2 TGTGCCAGCAGCCGGGACAGGGGCCGCTCAGAAGCTTTCTTT CASSRDRGRSEAFF
TRBJ2-1 17 - TRBD2 TRBV19 TGTGCCAGTAGTATAGGTAGTTGGTCTAGCGGGGGCAATGAGCAGTTCTTC CASSIGSWSSGGNEQFF
TRBJ2-3 14 once - TRBV10-3 TGTGCCATCAGTGGGTACGGGAGCACAGATACGCAGTATTTT CAISGYGSTDTQYF
TRBJ1-2 13 - - TRBV6-2/TRBV6-3 TGTGCCAGCAGCCCGGGGGCAGATCGTGGCTACACCTTC CASSPGADRGYTF
TRBJ2-2 16 - TRBD1 TRBV24-1 TGTGCCACCACAGAGACCGGGACAGGGAGTACCGGGGAGCTGTTTTTT CATTETGTGSTGELFF
TRBJ2-1 13 - - TRBV6-1 TGTGCCAGCAGTGAAGTAACAGGGCTCCTGCAGTTCTTC CASSEVTGLLQFF
TRBJ2-2 17 once TRBD1 TRBV4-1 TGCGCCAGCAGCCAAGAAGGGTGGCAGGGGGCCACCGGGGAGCTGTTTTTT CASSQEGWQGATGELFF
TRBJ1-4 14 once - TRBV7-8 TGTGCCAGCAGCTTAGGGGGCCTGAATGAAAAACTGTTTTTT CASSLGGLNEKLFF
TRBJ1-6 15 - - TRBV10-3 TGTGCCATCCGGGACTGGAGCTCCTATAATTCACCCCTCCACTTT CAIRDWSSYNSPLHF
TRBJ2-7 14 - TRBD1 TRBV11-2 TGTGCCAGCAGCTCCGGGACAGGGAACTACGAGCAGTACTTC CASSSGTGNYEQYF
TRBJ1-2 17 - - TRBV18 TGTGCCAGCTCACCACCCTCAGGCTTTGTGTCAGGTCATGGCTACACCTTC CASSPPSGFVSGHGYTF
TRBJ2-2 16 - TRBD2 TRBV29-1 TGCAGCGTCCGCCTGAGCCAGCGGGGGAACACCGGGGAGCTGTTTTTT CSVRLSQRGNTGELFF
TRBJ2-5 14 once - TRBV2 TGTGCCAGCAGTGATTGGGGGGGCCTGCAGACCCAGTACTTC CASSDWGGLQTQYF